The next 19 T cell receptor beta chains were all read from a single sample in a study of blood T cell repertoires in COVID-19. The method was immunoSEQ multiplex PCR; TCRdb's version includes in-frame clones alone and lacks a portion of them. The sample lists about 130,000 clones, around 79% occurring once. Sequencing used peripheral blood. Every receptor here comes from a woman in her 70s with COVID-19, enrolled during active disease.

The CDR3: CASSREGAATGELFF. The CDR3 DNA reads as TGTGCCAGCTCCCGGGAGGGGGCTGCCACCGGGGAGCTGTTTTTT. This sequence joins TRBV18 and TRBJ2-2; a possible D gene is TRBD2 (8 bases). CDR3 length: 15 amino acids. Trimming stripped 6 bases from V and 4 bases from J, with 15 bases between. Germline assignment: CDR1 KGHSH and CDR2 LQKENI.

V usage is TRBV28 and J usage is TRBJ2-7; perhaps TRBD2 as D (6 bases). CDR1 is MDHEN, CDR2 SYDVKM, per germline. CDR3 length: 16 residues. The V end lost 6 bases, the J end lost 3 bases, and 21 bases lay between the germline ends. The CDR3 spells CASRRPGGGYNYEQYF. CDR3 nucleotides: TGTGCCAGCAGACGCCCCGGTGGGGGGTATAACTACGAGCAGTACTTC.

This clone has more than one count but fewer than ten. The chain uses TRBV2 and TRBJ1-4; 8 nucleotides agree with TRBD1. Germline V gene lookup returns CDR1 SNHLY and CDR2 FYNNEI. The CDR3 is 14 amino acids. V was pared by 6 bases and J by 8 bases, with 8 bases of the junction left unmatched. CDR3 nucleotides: TGTGCCAGCAGCAGACAGGGGAAACAGGAAAAACTGTTTTTT. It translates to CASSRQGKQEKLFF.

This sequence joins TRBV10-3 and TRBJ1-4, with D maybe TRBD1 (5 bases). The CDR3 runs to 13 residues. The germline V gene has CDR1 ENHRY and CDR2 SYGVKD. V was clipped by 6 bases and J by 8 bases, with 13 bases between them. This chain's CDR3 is CAIRQGGAEKLFF. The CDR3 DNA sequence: TGTGCCATCAGGCAGGGTGGAGCGGAAAAACTGTTTTTT.

The CDR3 protein is CASSIDRSGELFF. The CDR3 DNA sequence: TGTGCCAGTAGTATAGACCGCAGCGGGGAGCTGTTTTTT. V usage is TRBV19 and J usage is TRBJ2-2, with D hard to call. This CDR3 comprises 13 residues. The V and J ends lost 0 bases and 7 bases respectively, with 6 bases between them. Looked up from germline, CDR1 is LNHDA and CDR2 is SQIVND (reference sequence). Full variable domain (outside the CDR3, taken from reference TRBV19 and TRBJ2-2): DGGITQSPKYLFRKEGQNVTLSCEQNLNHDAMYWYRQDPGQGLRLIYYSQIVNDFQKGDIAEGYSVSREKKESFPLTVTSAQKNPTAFYLCASSIDRSGELFFGEGSRLTVL.

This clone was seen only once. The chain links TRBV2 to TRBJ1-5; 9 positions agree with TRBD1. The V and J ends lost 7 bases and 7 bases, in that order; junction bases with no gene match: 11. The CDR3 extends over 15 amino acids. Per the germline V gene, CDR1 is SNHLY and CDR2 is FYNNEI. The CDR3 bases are TGTGCCAGCAAAAAGACAGGGGGAGGTGGACAGCCCCAGCATTTT. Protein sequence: CASKKTGGGGQPQHF.

CDR3 in DNA: TGTGCCAGCAGTGAGACTAGCGGGGGGGATACGCAGTATTTT. The encoded protein is CASSETSGGDTQYF. J is TRBJ2-3 and V is TRBV6-1; 13 positions agree with TRBD2. The CDR3 is 14 residues long. CDR1 is MNHNS, CDR2 SASEGT, per germline. V trimming: 3 bases; J trimming: 6 bases; junction bases outside the gene matches: 0.

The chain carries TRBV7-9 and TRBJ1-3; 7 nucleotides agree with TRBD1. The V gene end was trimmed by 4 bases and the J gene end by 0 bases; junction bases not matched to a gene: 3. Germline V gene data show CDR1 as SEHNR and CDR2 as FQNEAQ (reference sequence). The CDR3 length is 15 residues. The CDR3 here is CASSSDRDSGNTIYF. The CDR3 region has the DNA TGTGCCAGCAGCTCTGACAGGGACTCTGGAAACACCATATATTTT.

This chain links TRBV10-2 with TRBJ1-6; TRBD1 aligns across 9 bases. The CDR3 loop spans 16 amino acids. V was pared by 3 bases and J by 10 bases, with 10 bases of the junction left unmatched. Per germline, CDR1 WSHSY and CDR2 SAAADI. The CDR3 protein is CASSDQAWTGDSPLHF. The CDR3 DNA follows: TGCGCCAGCAGTGATCAAGCCTGGACAGGGGACTCACCCCTCCACTTT.

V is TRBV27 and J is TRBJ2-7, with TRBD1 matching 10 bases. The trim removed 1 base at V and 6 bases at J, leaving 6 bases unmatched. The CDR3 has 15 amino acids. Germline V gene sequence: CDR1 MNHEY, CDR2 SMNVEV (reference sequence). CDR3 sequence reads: CASSLLGQGGVEQYF. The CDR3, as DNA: TGTGCCAGCAGTTTATTAGGACAGGGGGGCGTCGAGCAGTACTTC.

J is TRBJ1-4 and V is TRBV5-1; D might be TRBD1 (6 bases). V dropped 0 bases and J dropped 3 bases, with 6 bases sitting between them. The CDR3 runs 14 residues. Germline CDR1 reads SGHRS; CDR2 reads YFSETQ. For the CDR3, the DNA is TGCGCCAGCAGCTTGGCAGGGGCTAATGAAAAACTGTTTTTT. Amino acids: CASSLAGANEKLFF.

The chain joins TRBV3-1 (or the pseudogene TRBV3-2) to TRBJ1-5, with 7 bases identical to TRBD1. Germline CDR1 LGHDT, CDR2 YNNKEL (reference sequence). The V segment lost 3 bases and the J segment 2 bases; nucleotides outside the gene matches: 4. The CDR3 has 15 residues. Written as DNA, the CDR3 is TGTGCCAGCAGCCAGGGACAGAGAGGCAATCAGCCCCAGCATTTT. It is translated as CASSQGQRGNQPQHF.

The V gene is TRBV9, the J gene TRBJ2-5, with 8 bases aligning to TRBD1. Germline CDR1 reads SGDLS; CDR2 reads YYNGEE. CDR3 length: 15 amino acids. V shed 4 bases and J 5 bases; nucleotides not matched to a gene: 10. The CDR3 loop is CASSNAGGRGETQYF. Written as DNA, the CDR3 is TGTGCCAGCAGCAATGCAGGGGGCCGGGGTGAGACCCAGTACTTC.

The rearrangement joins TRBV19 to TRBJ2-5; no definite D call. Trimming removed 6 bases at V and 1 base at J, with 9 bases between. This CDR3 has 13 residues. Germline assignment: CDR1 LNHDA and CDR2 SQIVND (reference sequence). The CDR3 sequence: CASSLPSQETQYF. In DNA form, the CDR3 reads TGTGCCAGTAGCCTACCTAGCCAAGAGACCCAGTACTTC.

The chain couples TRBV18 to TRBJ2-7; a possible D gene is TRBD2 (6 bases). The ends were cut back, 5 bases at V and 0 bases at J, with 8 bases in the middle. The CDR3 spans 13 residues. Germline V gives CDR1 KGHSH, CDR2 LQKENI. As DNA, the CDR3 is TGTGCCAGCTCAAGGGACTCCTCCTACGAGCAGTACTTC. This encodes CASSRDSSYEQYF. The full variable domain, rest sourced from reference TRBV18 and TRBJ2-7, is NAGVMQNPRHLVRRRGQEARLRCSPMKGHSHVYWYRQLPEEGLKFMVYLQKENIIDESGMPKERFSAEFPKEGPSILRIQQVVRGDSAAYFCASSRDSSYEQYFGPGTRLTVT.

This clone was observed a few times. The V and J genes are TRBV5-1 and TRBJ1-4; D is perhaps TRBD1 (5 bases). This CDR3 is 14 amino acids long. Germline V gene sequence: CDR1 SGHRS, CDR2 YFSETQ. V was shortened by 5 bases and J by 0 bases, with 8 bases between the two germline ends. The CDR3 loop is CASRRGTTNEKLFF. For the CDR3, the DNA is TGCGCCAGCAGAAGGGGTACAACTAATGAAAAACTGTTTTTT.

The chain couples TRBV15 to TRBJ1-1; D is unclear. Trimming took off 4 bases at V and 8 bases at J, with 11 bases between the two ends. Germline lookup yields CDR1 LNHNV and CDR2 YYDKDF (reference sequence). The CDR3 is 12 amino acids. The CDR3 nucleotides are TGTGCCACCAGCAATTCTCCACAGGAAGCTTTCTTT. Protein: CATSNSPQEAFF.

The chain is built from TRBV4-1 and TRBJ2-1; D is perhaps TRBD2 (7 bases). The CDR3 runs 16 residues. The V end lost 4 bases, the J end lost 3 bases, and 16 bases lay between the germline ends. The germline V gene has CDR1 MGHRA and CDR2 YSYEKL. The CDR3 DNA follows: TGCGCCAGCAGCCGGTTACGGGGGGCCGTCTACAATGAGCAGTTCTTC. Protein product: CASSRLRGAVYNEQFF.

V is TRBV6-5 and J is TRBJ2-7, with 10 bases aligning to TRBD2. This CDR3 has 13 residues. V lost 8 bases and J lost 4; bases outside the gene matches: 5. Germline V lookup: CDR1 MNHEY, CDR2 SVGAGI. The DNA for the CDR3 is TGTGCCAGCTACTCTAGCGGGGGTTACGAGCAGTACTTC. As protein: CASYSSGGYEQYF.